This TCR beta chain is from a study of shared clonotypes between healthy human individuals. The CDR3 runs 15 residues. CDR1 MNHEY and CDR2 SVGAGI come from the germline V gene. Between the trimmed V and J ends, which lost 2 bases and 0 bases, there was a span of 7 bases. TCRdb's table, derived via immunoSEQ multiplex PCR, lists solely in-frame clones and lacks some. This sample yields fewer than 850,000 clones, of which about 90% are seen a single time; more than 30% belongs to the top ten. The sample was memory CD8+ T cells from PBMCs. Subset given: CD45RO+ cells pooled with CCR7-negative TemRA cells. The TCR was taken from a man between 18 and 29 years old in good health. Some clones in this sample may be carry-over from other donors' samples. The chain employs TRBV6-5 and TRBJ2-2; D gene ambiguous. CDR3 residues: CASSYPGSNTGELFF. Written as DNA, the CDR3 is TGTGCCAGCAGTTACCCTGGATCGAACACCGGGGAGCTGTTTTTT.